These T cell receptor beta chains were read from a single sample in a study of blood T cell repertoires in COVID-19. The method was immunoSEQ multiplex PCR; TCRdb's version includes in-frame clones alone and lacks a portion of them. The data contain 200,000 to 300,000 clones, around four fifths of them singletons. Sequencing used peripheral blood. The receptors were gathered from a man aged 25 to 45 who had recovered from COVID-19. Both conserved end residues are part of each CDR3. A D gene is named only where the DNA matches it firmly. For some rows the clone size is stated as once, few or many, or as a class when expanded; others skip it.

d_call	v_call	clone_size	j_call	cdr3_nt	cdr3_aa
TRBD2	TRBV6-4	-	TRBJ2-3	TGTGCCAGCAGTGACGCCGGTAGCGGGGGGCTGGATACGCAGTATTTT	CASSDAGSGGLDTQYF
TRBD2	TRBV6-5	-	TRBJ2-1	TGTGCCAGCGCGTCTAGCGGCCAATCATACAATGAGCAGTTCTTC	CASASSGQSYNEQFF
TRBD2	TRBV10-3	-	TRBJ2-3	TGTGCCATCAGTACAAGCGGGGGGACCACAGATACGCAGTATTTT	CAISTSGGTTDTQYF
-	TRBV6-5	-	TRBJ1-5	TGTGCCAGCAGGGGGCCGGAAAACAATCAGCCCCAGCATTTT	CASRGPENNQPQHF
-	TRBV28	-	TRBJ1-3	TGTGCCAGCAGTTGGGCCGATTCTGGAAACACCATATATTTT	CASSWADSGNTIYF
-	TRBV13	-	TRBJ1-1	TGTGCCAGCAGTACCCCCATGGGGCTTTACACTGAAGCTTTCTTT	CASSTPMGLYTEAFF
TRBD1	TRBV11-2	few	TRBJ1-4	TGTGCCAGCAGCTCCCGACAGGGGGGAGATGAAAAACTGTTTTTT	CASSSRQGGDEKLFF
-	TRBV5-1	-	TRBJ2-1	TGCGCCAGCAGCTTGGCCAAGGGGCCCCTGAATGAGCAGTTCTTC	CASSLAKGPLNEQFF
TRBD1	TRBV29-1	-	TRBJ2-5	TGCAGCGTGGACAGGGGTCCAGAGACCCAGTACTTC	CSVDRGPETQYF
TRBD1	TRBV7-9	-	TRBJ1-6	TGTGCCAGCAGCTCCGACAGGACAGGGGGTAATTCACCCCTCCACTTT	CASSSDRTGGNSPLHF
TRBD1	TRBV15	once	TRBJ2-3	TGTGCCACCAGCAGAGATACAGGGGGCCGGACAGATACGCAGTATTTT	CATSRDTGGRTDTQYF
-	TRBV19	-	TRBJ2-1	TGTGCCAGTAGTATTTACAGGGACAATGAGCAGTTCTTC	CASSIYRDNEQFF
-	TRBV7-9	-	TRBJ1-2	TGTGCCAGCAGCTCAGCGGACTGGGACTACACCTTC	CASSSADWDYTF
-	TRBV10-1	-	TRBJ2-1	TGCGCCAGCAGTGAGTCCGGCGGTACAACCTACAATGAGCAGTTCTTC	CASSESGGTTYNEQFF
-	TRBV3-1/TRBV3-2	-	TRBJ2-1	TGTGCCAGCAGTGTCCTAGAGGGCGCCGGTTACAATGAGCAGTTCTTC	CASSVLEGAGYNEQFF
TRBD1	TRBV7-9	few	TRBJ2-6	TGTGCCAGCAGCCCGGGACAGGGGGCTTCTGGGGCCAACGTCCTGACTTTC	CASSPGQGASGANVLTF
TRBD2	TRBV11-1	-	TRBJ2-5	TGTGCCAGCAGCTTAAGGCTCGGGAGGGTGGAGACCCAGTACTTC	CASSLRLGRVETQYF
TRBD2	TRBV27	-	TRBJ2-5	TGTGCCAGCAGGCCGGGAGCGGGGGGGCAAGAGACCCAGTACTTC	CASRPGAGGQETQYF
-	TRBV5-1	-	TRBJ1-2	TGCGCCAGCAGCTTGGAAGGACAGCTCTATGGCTACACCTTC	CASSLEGQLYGYTF
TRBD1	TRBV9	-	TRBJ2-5	TGTGCCAGCAGCGTAGAATCGAGGGGGCCGGTTGAGGAGACCCAGTACTTC	CASSVESRGPVEETQYF
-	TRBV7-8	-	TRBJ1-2	TGTGCCAGCAGCACGCACAGCTCTAACTATGGCTACACCTTC	CASSTHSSNYGYTF
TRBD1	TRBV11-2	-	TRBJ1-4	TGTGCCAGCAGCTTAGAAAGAAGTAGCCCCGGGACAGAGAATGAAAAACTGTTTTTT	CASSLERSSPGTENEKLFF
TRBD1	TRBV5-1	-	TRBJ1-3	TGCGCCAGCAGCTGGGGACAGGGAGAAAACACCATATATTTT	CASSWGQGENTIYF
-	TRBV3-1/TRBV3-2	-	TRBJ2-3	TGTGCCAGCAGCCTCAGCGTAGATACGCAGTATTTT	CASSLSVDTQYF
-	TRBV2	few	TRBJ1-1	TGTGCCAGCAGTGGGGCCAGGGTGACGGCTGAAGCTTTCTTT	CASSGARVTAEAFF
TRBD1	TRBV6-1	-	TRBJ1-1	TGTGCCAGCAGTGAAAGGACAGGGTCTCCTGAAGCTTTCTTT	CASSERTGSPEAFF
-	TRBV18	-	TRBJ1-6	TGTGCCAGCTCGAAGACAGACTATAATTCACCCCTCCACTTT	CASSKTDYNSPLHF
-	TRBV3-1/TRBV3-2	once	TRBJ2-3	TGTGCCAGCAGCACCAGGGTCACAGATACGCAGTATTTT	CASSTRVTDTQYF
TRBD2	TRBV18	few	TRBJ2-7	TGTGCCAGCTCACTACGACTAGCGGAAACTGCCTACGAGCAGTACTTC	CASSLRLAETAYEQYF
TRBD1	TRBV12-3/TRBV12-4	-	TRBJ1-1	TGTGCCAGCAGTTTGACAGGGTCCACTGAAGCTTTCTTT	CASSLTGSTEAFF
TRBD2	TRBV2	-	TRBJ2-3	TGTGCCAGCAGTGAACTAGCGGGGGGGCCAGATACGCAGTATTTT	CASSELAGGPDTQYF
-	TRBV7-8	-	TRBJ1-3	TGTGCCAGCAGCTTAGAACGGGGGGCGCACAGAAACACCATATATTTT	CASSLERGAHRNTIYF
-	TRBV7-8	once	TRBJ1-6	TGTGCCAGCAGCCGCGGCGTCGGGGAGGATTCACCCCTCCACTTT	CASSRGVGEDSPLHF
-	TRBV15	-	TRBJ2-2	TGTGCCACCAGCAGCCGCGGGACGGGGGAAAGGGAGCTGTTTTTT	CATSSRGTGERELFF
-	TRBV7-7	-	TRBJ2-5	TGTGCCAGCAGCCCGGGGCCCGGGGGAGAGACCCAGTACTTC	CASSPGPGGETQYF
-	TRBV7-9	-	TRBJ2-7	TGTGCCAGCAGCACGACCCGGGATACCTACGAGCAGTACTTC	CASSTTRDTYEQYF
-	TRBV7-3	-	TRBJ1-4	TGTGCCAGCAGCCTTAGCTTGGGGCACAGGAAGAGTGAAAAACTGTTTTTT	CASSLSLGHRKSEKLFF
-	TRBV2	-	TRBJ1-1	TGTGCCAGCAGTGAAGCTGGCGGGGTAAGGCTGACTACTACCCAAGCTTTCTTT	CASSEAGGVRLTTTQAFF
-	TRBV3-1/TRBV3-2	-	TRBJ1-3	TGTGCCAGCAGCCAAGACGGACAGCACTCTGGAAACACCATATATTTT	CASSQDGQHSGNTIYF
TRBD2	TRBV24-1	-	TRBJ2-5	TGTGCCACCAGTCTTTCTAGCGGGGGGCCGACCCAGTACTTC	CATSLSSGGPTQYF
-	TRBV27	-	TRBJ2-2	TGTGCCAGCACGGAGGTTGTCGGCGGGGAGCTGTTTTTT	CASTEVVGGELFF
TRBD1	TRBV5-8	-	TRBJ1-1	TGTGCCAGCAGCTTGGAGGGGGCCCGAGGTGAAGCTTTCTTT	CASSLEGARGEAFF
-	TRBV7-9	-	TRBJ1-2	TGTGCCAGCAGTTCTTCAGGGGCACGCTATGGCTACACCTTC	CASSSSGARYGYTF
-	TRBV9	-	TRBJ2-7	TGTGCCAGCAGCGTAGGTGCAGGGCACCACGAGCAGTACTTC	CASSVGAGHHEQYF
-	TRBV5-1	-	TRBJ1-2	TGCGCCAGCAGCTTGGGCAGGAATAACTATGGCTACACCTTC	CASSLGRNNYGYTF
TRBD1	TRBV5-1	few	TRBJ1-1	TGCGCCAGCAGAACTACAGGGGACACTGAAGCTTTCTTT	CASRTTGDTEAFF
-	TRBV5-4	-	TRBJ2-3	TGTGCCAGCAGCTTGGTGGCGGCCCGGGGAACGCAGTATTTT	CASSLVAARGTQYF
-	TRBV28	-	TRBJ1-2	TGTGCCAGCAGTTTCTACCCCTCAGGGGAAGGCTACACCTTC	CASSFYPSGEGYTF
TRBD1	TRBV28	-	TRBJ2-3	TGTGCCAGCAGTTCCCTCAGGGGGCGCGGGGATACGCAGTATTTT	CASSSLRGRGDTQYF
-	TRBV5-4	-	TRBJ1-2	TGTGCCAGCAGCTTTAACAGGGATTACTATGGCTACACCTTC	CASSFNRDYYGYTF
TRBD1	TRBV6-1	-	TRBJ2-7	TGTGCCAGCAGTGACGACAGGGGGTTAAACGAGCAGTACTTC	CASSDDRGLNEQYF
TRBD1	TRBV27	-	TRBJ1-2	TGTGCCAGCAGTTTACGGACAGGGGAGGGCTACACCTTC	CASSLRTGEGYTF
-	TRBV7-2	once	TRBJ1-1	TGTGCCAGCAGCTTTCAGGTCCGGCTCACTGAAGCTTTCTTT	CASSFQVRLTEAFF
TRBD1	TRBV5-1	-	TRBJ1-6	TGCGCCAGCAGCGCTCGCTTGGGACAGACCAATTCACCCCTCCACTTT	CASSARLGQTNSPLHF